What follows is one TCR beta chain and its context. The data originate from a study of CD8 T cells in ankylosing spondylitis. The germline CDR1 and CDR2 sequences are MGHDK and SYGVNS. V lost 3 bases to trimming and J lost 7 bases; unmatched junction nucleotides: 5. This CDR3 spans 14 amino acids. With molecular barcodes, quantitative 5'-RACE was used to make the TCR beta libraries. MiXCR was run by TCRdb on the 5' RACE reads, yielding one entry per CDR3 protein. The sample includes around 300,000 distinct CDR3 sequences, around 15% seen only once; the top ten take 0.95% to 1.4%. The sequence came from a male donor with ankylosing spondylitis or in good health (not recorded which). Sequenced: blood, either unsorted or a sorted T cell fraction (not recorded which). This sequence joins TRBV25-1 and TRBJ2-5, with 10 positions matching TRBD1. As DNA, the CDR3 is TGTGCCAGCAGTGATGACAGGGGGCTCTCGACCCAGTACTTC. Its protein is CASSDDRGLSTQYF.